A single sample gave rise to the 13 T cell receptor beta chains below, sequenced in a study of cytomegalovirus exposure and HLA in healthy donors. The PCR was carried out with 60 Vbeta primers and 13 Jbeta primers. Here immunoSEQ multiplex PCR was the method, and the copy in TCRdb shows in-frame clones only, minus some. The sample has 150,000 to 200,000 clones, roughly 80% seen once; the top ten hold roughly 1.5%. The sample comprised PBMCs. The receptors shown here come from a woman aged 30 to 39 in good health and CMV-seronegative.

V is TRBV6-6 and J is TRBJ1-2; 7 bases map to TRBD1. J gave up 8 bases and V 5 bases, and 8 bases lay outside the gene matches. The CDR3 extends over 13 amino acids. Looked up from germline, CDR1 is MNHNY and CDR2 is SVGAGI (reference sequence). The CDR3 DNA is TGTGCCAGCAGTCCAGACAGGGTGAACGGCTACACCTTC. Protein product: CASSPDRVNGYTF.

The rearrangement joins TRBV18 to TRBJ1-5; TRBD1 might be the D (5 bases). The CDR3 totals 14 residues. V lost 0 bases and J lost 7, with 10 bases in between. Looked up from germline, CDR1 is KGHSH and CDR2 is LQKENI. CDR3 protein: CASSPPGGAQPQHF. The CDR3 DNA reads TGTGCCAGCTCACCACCCGGGGGAGCCCAGCCCCAGCATTTT.

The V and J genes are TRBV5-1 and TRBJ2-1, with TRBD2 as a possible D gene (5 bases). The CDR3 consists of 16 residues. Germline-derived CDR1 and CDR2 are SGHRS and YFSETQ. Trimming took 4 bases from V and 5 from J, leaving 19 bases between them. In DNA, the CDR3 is TGCGCCAGCAGCACCTCCCGAGGCATCGGGGACAATGAGCAGTTCTTC. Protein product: CASSTSRGIGDNEQFF.

CDR3 DNA: TGCGCCAGCAGCTCCGGGGGGATCATGAACACTGAAGCTTTCTTT. Protein sequence: CASSSGGIMNTEAFF. The chain links TRBV5-1 to TRBJ1-1, with a tentative D call TRBD1 (5 bases). The germline V and J ends were trimmed by 3 bases and 0 bases, with 12 bases remaining between them. Germline V gene data show CDR1 as SGHRS and CDR2 as YFSETQ. CDR3 length equals 15 residues.

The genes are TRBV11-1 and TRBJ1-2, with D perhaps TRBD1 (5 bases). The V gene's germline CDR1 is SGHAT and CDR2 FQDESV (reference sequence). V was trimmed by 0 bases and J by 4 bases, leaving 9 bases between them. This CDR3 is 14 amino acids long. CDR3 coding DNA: TGTGCCAGCAGCTTAGCCGGCCAGGGCTATGGCTACACCTTC. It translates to CASSLAGQGYGYTF.

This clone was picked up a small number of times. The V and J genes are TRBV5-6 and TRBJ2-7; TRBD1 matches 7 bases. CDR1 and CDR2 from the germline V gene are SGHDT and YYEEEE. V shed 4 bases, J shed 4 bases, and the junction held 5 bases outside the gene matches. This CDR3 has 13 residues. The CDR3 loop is CASSEGQAYEQYF. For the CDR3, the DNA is TGTGCCAGCAGCGAAGGACAGGCATACGAGCAGTACTTC. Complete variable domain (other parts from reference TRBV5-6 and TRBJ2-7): DAGVTQSPTHLIKTRGQQVTLRCSPKSGHDTVSWYQQALGQGPQFIFQYYEEEERQRGNFPDRFSGHQFPNYSSELNVNALLLGDSALYLCASSEGQAYEQYFGPGTRLTVT.

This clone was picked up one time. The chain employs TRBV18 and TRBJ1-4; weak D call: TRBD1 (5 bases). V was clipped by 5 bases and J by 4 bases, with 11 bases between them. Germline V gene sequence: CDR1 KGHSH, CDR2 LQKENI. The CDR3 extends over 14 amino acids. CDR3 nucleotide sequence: TGTGCCAGCTCAGAGACAGCCTATAATGAAAAACTGTTTTTT. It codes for CASSETAYNEKLFF. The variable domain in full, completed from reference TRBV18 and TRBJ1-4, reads NAGVMQNPRHLVRRRGQEARLRCSPMKGHSHVYWYRQLPEEGLKFMVYLQKENIIDESGMPKERFSAEFPKEGPSILRIQQVVRGDSAAYFCASSETAYNEKLFFGSGTQLSVL.

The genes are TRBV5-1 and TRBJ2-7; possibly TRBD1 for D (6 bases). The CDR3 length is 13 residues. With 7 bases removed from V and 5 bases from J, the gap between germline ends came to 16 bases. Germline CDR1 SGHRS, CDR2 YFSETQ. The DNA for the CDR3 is TGCGCCAGCGCATCGACAGGTTCCGACGAGCAGTACTTC. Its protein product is CASASTGSDEQYF.

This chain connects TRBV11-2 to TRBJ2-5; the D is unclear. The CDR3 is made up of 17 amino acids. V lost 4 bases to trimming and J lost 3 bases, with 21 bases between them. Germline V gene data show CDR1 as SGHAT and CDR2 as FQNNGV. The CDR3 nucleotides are TGTGCCAGCAGCTCGATTCCCCGAGGTACGGTCAAAGAGACCCAGTACTTC. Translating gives CASSSIPRGTVKETQYF. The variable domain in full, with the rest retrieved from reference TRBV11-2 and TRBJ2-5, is EAGVAQSPRYKIIEKRQSVAFWCNPISGHATLYWYQQILGQGPKLLIQFQNNGVVDDSQLPKDRFSAERLKGVDSTLKIQPAKLEDSAVYLCASSSIPRGTVKETQYFGPGTRLLVL.

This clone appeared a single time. This chain's CDR3 is CASSPPTGGGQPQHF. Written as DNA, the CDR3 is TGTGCCAGCAGCCCCCCGACAGGGGGAGGTCAGCCCCAGCATTTT. The chain joins TRBV6-6 to TRBJ1-5; 9 bases map to TRBD1. The V segment lost 6 bases and the J segment 6 bases; nucleotides outside the gene matches: 9. The CDR3 loop spans 15 amino acids. The germline CDR1 and CDR2 sequences are MNHNY and SVGAGI (reference sequence).

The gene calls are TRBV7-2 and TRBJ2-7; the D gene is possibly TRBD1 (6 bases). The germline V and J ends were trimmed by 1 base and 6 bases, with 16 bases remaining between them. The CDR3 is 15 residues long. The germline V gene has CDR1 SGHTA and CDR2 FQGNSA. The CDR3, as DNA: TGTGCCAGCAGCTTAGAATGGGACAAGGCCGGCGAGCAGTACTTC. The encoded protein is CASSLEWDKAGEQYF.

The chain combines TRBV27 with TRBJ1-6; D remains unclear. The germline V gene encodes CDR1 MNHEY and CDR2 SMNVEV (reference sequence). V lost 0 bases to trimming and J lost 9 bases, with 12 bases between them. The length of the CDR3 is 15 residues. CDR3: CASSLSIEPISPLHF. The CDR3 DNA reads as TGTGCCAGCAGTTTATCGATAGAGCCTATTTCACCCCTCCACTTT.

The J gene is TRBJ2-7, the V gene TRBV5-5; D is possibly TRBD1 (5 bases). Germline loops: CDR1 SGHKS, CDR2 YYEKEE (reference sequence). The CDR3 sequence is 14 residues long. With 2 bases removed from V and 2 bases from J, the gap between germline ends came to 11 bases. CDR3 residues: CASSLRQNPYEQYF. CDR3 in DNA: TGTGCCAGCAGCTTAAGACAGAATCCCTACGAGCAGTACTTC.